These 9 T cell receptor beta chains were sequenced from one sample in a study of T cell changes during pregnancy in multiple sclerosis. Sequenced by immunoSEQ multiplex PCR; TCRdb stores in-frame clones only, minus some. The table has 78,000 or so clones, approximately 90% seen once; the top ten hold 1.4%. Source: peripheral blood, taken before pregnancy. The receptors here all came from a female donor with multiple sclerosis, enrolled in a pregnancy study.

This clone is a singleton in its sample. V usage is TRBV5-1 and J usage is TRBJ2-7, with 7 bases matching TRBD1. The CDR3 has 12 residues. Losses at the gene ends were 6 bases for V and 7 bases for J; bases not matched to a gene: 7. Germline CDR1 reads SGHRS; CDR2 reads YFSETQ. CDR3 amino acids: CASTQTGHEQYF. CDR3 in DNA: TGCGCCAGCACCCAGACAGGGCATGAGCAGTACTTC.

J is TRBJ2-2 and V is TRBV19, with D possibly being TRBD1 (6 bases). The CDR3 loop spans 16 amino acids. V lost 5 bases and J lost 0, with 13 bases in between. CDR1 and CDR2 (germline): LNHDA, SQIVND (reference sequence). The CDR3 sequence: CASSWVRTANTGELFF. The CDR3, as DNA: TGTGCCAGTAGTTGGGTTAGGACAGCGAACACCGGGGAGCTGTTTTTT.

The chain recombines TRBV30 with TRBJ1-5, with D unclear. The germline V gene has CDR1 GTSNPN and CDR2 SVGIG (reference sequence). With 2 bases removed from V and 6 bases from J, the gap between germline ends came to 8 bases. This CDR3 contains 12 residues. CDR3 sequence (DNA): TGTGCCTGGAGTAAGCGGGGTCAGCCCCAGCATTTT. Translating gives CAWSKRGQPQHF.

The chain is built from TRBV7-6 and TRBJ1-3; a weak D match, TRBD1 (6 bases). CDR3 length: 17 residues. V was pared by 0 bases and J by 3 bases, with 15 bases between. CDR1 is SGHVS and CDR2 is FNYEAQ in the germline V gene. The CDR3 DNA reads TGTGCCAGCAGCTTAGCCAGGGGCCAAGCGAGTGGAAACACCATATATTTT. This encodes CASSLARGQASGNTIYF.

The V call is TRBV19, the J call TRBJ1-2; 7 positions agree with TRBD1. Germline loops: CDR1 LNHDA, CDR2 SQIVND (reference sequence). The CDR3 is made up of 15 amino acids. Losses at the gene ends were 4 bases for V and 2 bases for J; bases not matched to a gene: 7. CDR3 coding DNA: TGTGCCAGTAGTACAAGACAGGGCAAGAACTATGGCTACACCTTC. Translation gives CASSTRQGKNYGYTF. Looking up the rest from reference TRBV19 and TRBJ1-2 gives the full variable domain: DGGITQSPKYLFRKEGQNVTLSCEQNLNHDAMYWYRQDPGQGLRLIYYSQIVNDFQKGDIAEGYSVSREKKESFPLTVTSAQKNPTAFYLCASSTRQGKNYGYTFGSGTRLTVV.

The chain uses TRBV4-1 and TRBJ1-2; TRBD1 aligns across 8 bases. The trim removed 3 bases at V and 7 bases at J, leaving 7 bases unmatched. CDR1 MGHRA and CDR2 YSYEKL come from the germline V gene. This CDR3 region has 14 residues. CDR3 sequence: CASSQSTGAGGYTF. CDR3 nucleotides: TGCGCCAGCAGCCAGTCGACAGGGGCAGGTGGCTACACCTTC.

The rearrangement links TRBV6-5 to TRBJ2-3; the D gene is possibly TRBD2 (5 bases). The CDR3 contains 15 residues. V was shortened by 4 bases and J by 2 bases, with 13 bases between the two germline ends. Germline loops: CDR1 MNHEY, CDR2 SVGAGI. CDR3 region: CASSSYRGSTDTQYF. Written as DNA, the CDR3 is TGTGCCAGCAGTTCCTACAGAGGGTCCACAGATACGCAGTATTTT.

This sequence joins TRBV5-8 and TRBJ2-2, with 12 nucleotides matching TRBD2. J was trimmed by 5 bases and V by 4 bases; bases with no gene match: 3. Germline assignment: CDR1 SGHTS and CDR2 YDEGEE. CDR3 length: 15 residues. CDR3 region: CASSIGLAGTGELFF. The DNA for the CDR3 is TGTGCCAGCAGCATCGGACTAGCGGGGACCGGGGAGCTGTTTTTT.

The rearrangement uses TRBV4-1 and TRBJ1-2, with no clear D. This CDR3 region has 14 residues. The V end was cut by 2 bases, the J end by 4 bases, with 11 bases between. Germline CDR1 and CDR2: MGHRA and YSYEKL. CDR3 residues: CASSQKRSPYGYTF. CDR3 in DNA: TGCGCCAGCAGCCAAAAACGGAGTCCCTATGGCTACACCTTC.